This entry is about one T cell receptor beta chain. Its antigen is as yet unknown. At one end, the junction sequence differs from germline, possibly due to a read error. Sequencing used immunoSEQ multiplex PCR; TCRdb keeps in-frame clones, though not all of them. The sample holds more than 120,000 clones, around 90% seen once. The CDR3 has 13 amino acids. Per germline, CDR1 SSHAT and CDR2 FNYEAQ (reference sequence). This specimen belongs to a study of T cell responses to AZD1222 COVID-19 vaccine. Study outcomes and limitations: CD4 TCRs linked to vaccination spanned spike, dominating at 160-218 and 743-854. Receipt of two AZD1222 doses was followed by a rise in Spike-specific TCR breadth and depth. Only a handful of individuals given AZD1222 were seropositive at baseline.

The chain combines TRBV7-7 with TRBJ2-7; TRBD1 might be the D (6 bases). This TCR derives from an adult who received the MenACWY meningococcal vaccine as a control. Sample: peripheral blood, taken 28 days after the second dose of the MenACWY control vaccine. The CDR3 DNA reads TGTGCTAGCAGCCCCGGACAGTCCTACGAGCAGTACTTC. Protein sequence: CASSPGQSYEQYF.